This T cell receptor (beta chain) is from a study of T-cell reconstitution after alpha-beta-depleted transplantation in children. Germline V CDR1 and CDR2: DFQATT, SNEGSKA (reference sequence). The CDR3 is 17 amino acids. V shed 5 bases, J shed 0 bases, and the junction held 14 bases outside the gene matches. During its preparation, the TCRbeta library received unique molecular identifiers. Using its own MiXCR run on the PCR reads, TCRdb lists one record per CDR3 protein. The sample lists a few hundred thousand distinct CDR3 sequences; 10% to 13% were seen once. The chain couples TRBV20-1 to TRBJ2-5; TRBD2 matches 8 bases. The specimen comprised PBMCs from the stem cell graft donor, sampled from the stem cell graft. The sequence derives from a human donor who donated a stem cell graft to a child with acute lymphoblastic leukemia. In nucleotides, the CDR3 is TGCAGTGCTTCTGGGGGGATAGCGGGGCCGTACCAAGAGACCCAGTACTTC. It codes for CSASGGIAGPYQETQYF.